This paragraph reports one T cell receptor (beta chain). The specificity of this receptor is unknown. No per-base quality is available; no much larger clone lies one base away. Library generation was performed with PCR. The sample was run on an Illumina HiSeq 2500. TCR libraries were prepared with molecular barcoding, using unique molecular identifiers to normalize TCRbeta repertoire quantification. TCRdb trimmed public reads at Q25 via fastp, called clones via MiXCR and kept in-frame beta chains. Here each entry gathers all rows of one CDR3 protein and keeps the most common genes and DNA. Across this sample there are about 870,000 distinct CDR3 sequences, with about 15% seen only once. Jointly, the top ten make up roughly 5% of the sample. For CDR1 and CDR2, the germline V gene (reference sequence) lists PRHDT and FYEKMQ. V is cut by 1 base and J by 8 bases, and the space between the germline ends is 17 bases. The CDR3 runs 15 residues from the cysteine to the phenylalanine. The only DNA kept is the CDR3, 45 bases in frame from the first base.

Sample treatment or condition, as interpreted from the label and publication: allogeneic hematopoietic cell transplantation with graft depleted of TCRalphabeta T cells and CD19 B cells. TCRalphabeta/CD19-depleted allogeneic hematopoietic cell grafts were given to the transplant recipients, all of whom were children. This entry is derived from a study of T-cell reconstitution after alpha-beta-depleted transplantation in children (TCRdb year 2016). About the full investigation: The study quantitatively tracked T-cell immune reconstitution after TCRalphabeta/CD19-depleted allogeneic hematopoietic cell transplantation in children using TCR repertoire profiling.

What the research found in general, with its limitations: Over the following months the frequencies of hyperexpanded clones went down, and after one year T-cell counts and TCRbeta diversity were mostly credited to newly produced T cells. The apparently early alphabetaT-cell count recovery about two months after transplant was reportedly dependent on only several hundred rapidly expanded clones derived from non-depleted graft cells. In some patients, the high TCRbeta diversity seen at day 60 was put down to recipient T cells and intrathymic progenitors that had survived conditioning.

Source: PBMCs, mostly from graft donor cells, taken 360 days after TCRalphabeta/CD19-depleted stem cell transplant. This receptor was identified in a male patient aged 10-17 years who had a stem cell transplant for acute lymphoblastic leukemia, so the T cells may come from the graft donor. The sequence links TRBV13 to TRBJ1-2, with the D gene uncertain. CDR3 region: CASSLEIGRRSGYTF. The nucleotide sequence reads TGTGCCAGCAGCTTAGAAATCGGCCGCCGAAGCGGCTACACCTTC.